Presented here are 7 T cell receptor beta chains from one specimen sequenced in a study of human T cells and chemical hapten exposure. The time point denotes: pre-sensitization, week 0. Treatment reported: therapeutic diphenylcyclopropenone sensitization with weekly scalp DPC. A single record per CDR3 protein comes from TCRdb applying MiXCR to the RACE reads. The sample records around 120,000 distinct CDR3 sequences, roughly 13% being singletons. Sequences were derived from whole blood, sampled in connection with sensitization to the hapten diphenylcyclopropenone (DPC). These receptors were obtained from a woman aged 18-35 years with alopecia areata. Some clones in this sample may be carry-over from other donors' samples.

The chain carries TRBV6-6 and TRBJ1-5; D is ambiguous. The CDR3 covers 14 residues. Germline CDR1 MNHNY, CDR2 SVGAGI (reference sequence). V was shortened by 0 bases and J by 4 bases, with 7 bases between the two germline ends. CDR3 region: CASSYSVKNQPQHF. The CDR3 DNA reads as TGTGCCAGCAGTTACTCTGTCAAAAATCAGCCCCAGCATTTT.

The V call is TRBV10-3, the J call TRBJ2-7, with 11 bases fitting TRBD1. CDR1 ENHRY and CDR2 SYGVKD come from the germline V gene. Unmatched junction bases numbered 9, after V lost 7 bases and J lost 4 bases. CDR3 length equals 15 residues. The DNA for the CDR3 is TGTGCCATCACCGCAGGGACAGGGGGTGGTTACGAGCAGTACTTC. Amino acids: CAITAGTGGGYEQYF.

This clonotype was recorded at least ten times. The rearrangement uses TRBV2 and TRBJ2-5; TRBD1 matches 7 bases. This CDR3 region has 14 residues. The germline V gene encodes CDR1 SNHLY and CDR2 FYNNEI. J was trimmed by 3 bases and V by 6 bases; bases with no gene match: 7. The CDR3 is CASSAGDSKETQYF. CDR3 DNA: TGTGCCAGCAGCGCTGGGGACAGCAAAGAGACCCAGTACTTC.

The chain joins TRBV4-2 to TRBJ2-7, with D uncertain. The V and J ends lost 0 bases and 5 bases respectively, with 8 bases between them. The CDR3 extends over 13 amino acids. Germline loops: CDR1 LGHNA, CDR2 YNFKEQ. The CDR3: CASSQDRINEQYF. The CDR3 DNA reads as TGTGCCAGCAGCCAAGACCGTATTAACGAGCAGTACTTC.

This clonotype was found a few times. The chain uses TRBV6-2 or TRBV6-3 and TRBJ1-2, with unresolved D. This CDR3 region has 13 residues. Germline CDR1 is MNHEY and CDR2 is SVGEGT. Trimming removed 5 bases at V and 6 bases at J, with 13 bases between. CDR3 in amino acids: CASSKQLLHGYTF. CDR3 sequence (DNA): TGTGCCAGCAGTAAACAGCTCCTCCATGGCTACACCTTC.

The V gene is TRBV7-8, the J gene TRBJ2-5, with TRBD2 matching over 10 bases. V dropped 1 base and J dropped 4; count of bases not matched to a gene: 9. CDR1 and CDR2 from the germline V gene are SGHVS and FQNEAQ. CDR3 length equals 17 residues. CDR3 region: CASSLGTSGPSGETQYF. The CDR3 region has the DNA TGTGCCAGCAGCTTAGGGACTAGCGGACCCTCGGGAGAGACCCAGTACTTC.

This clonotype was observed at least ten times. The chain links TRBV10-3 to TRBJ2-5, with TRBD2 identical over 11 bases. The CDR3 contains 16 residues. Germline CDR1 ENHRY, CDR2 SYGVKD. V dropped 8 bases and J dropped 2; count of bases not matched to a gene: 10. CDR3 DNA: TGTGCCATCGCCTGGGCTAGCGGGGGGATACAAGAGACCCAGTACTTC. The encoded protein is CAIAWASGGIQETQYF.